This is a list of T cell receptor beta chains from one sample in a study of T cell responses to AZD1222 COVID-19 vaccine. Profiling relied on immunoSEQ multiplex PCR, and the TCRdb table lists in-frame clones only, not all of them. The repertoire holds about 120,000 clones, with around 88% as singletons. This specimen was peripheral blood, taken on day 0 of AZD1222 vaccination. The receptors come from an adult in good health. The CDR3 runs from the conserved cysteine through the conserved F or W. Expanded clones are given a class, and other clones once, few, many or no size at all.

j_gene: TRBJ1-2
v_gene: TRBV6-4
abundance: NA
CDR3aa: CASSEPADSDYGYTF

j_gene: TRBJ1-2
v_gene: TRBV4-3
abundance: NA
CDR3aa: CASSQDRGGGDGYTF

j_gene: TRBJ1-1
v_gene: TRBV7-6
abundance: NA
CDR3aa: CASSLAAGWDTEAFF

j_gene: TRBJ1-3
v_gene: TRBV30
abundance: NA
CDR3aa: CAWREPWGSSGNTIYF

j_gene: TRBJ1-5
v_gene: TRBV6-2/TRBV6-3
abundance: NA
CDR3aa: CASSRLLNQPQHF

j_gene: TRBJ1-6
v_gene: TRBV3-1/TRBV3-2
abundance: NA
CDR3aa: CASSQDIGGSPLHF

j_gene: TRBJ1-1
v_gene: TRBV19
abundance: NA
CDR3aa: CASSRSGATNTEAFF

j_gene: TRBJ1-1
v_gene: TRBV27
abundance: NA
CDR3aa: CASSLYSLNTEAFF

j_gene: TRBJ2-3
v_gene: TRBV11-2
abundance: NA
CDR3aa: CASSLAGATQYF

j_gene: TRBJ2-1
v_gene: TRBV19
abundance: once
CDR3aa: CATLLPGSSYNEQFF

j_gene: TRBJ2-1
v_gene: TRBV7-2
abundance: NA
CDR3aa: CASSSESGGEQFF

j_gene: TRBJ2-1
v_gene: TRBV29-1
abundance: NA
CDR3aa: CSVVVQGGEQFF

j_gene: TRBJ2-1
v_gene: TRBV5-5
abundance: once
CDR3aa: CASSLAQNRGSWDGQFF

j_gene: TRBJ1-1
v_gene: TRBV27
abundance: NA
CDR3aa: CASSFGGAGTEAFF

j_gene: TRBJ1-1
v_gene: TRBV7-2
abundance: NA
CDR3aa: CASNPPGAGTEAFF

j_gene: TRBJ2-2
v_gene: TRBV7-8
abundance: NA
CDR3aa: CAIQLWTAVTGTGELFF

j_gene: TRBJ1-2
v_gene: TRBV27
abundance: NA
CDR3aa: CAISNSLPTGFYYGYTF

j_gene: TRBJ2-7
v_gene: TRBV29-1
abundance: NA
CDR3aa: CSVEIGQFYEQYF

j_gene: TRBJ1-1
v_gene: TRBV20-1
abundance: NA
CDR3aa: CRATGNVEAFF

j_gene: TRBJ1-2
v_gene: TRBV4-3
abundance: NA
CDR3aa: CASSQDPADYGYTF

j_gene: TRBJ2-7
v_gene: TRBV5-1
abundance: few
CDR3aa: CASRREGVGEQYF

j_gene: TRBJ1-1
v_gene: TRBV5-4
abundance: NA
CDR3aa: CASSLRSFTEAFF

j_gene: TRBJ1-2
v_gene: TRBV7-3
abundance: once
CDR3aa: CASSLDRGRGGYTF

j_gene: TRBJ1-6
v_gene: TRBV6-2/TRBV6-3
abundance: NA
CDR3aa: CASSYYGQGNSPLHF

j_gene: TRBJ2-3
v_gene: TRBV27
abundance: NA
CDR3aa: CASSLQGVSPDTQYF

j_gene: TRBJ1-1
v_gene: TRBV6-5
abundance: NA
CDR3aa: CASSRDTSEAFF

j_gene: TRBJ2-7
v_gene: TRBV7-9
abundance: NA
CDR3aa: CASSLVLAGGSYEQYF

j_gene: TRBJ1-6
v_gene: TRBV25-1
abundance: NA
CDR3aa: CASSAHQGNNSPLHF

j_gene: TRBJ2-1
v_gene: TRBV20-1
abundance: NA
CDR3aa: CSARTSDEQFF

j_gene: TRBJ2-4
v_gene: TRBV28
abundance: NA
CDR3aa: CATTYRVVGIQYF